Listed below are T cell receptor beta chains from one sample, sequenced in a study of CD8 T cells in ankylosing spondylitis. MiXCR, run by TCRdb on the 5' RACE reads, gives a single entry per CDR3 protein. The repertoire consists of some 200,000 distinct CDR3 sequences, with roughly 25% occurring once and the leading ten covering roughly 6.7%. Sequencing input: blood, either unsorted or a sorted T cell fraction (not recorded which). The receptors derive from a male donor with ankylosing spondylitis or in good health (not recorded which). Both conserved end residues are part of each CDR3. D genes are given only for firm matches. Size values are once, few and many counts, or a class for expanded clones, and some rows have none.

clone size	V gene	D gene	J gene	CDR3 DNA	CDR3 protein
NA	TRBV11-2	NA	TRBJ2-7	TGTGCCAGCAGCTTGGGACTTCCCCTCGAGCAGTACTTC	CASSLGLPLEQYF
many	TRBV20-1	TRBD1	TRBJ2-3	TGCAGTGCTAGAGGGACAGGCCTTTACACAGATACGCAGTATTTT	CSARGTGLYTDTQYF
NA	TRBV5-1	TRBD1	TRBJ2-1	TGCGCCAGCAGCTCCCTCGGGACAGGGCTTTCCGGGGGGCAGTTCTTC	CASSSLGTGLSGGQFF
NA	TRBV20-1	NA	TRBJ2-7	TGCAGTGCTAGAGGCCAGTTCTACGAGCAGTACTTC	CSARGQFYEQYF
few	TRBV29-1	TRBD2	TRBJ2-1	TGCAGCGTTGAAGATCGTAGGACTAGCGGGAGGAATGAGCAGTTCTTC	CSVEDRRTSGRNEQFF
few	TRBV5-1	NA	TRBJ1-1	TGCGCCAGCAGCCCGGCGCGCTCTTTTAGTGGGGTTGGTTTCTTT	CASSPARSFSGVGFF
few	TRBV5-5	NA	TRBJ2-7	TGTGCCAGCAGCTTGGAATTCGGTCGCGGGAAATATTACGAGCAGTACTTC	CASSLEFGRGKYYEQYF
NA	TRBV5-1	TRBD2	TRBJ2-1	TGCGCCAGCAGCTTGCTAGCGGAGCTTTACAATGAGCAGTTCTTC	CASSLLAELYNEQFF
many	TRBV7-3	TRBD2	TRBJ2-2	TGTGCCAGCAGCCCTAACACGCCAGGGAGGGCCGGGGAGCTGTTTTTT	CASSPNTPGRAGELFF
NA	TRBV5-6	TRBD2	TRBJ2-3	TGTGCCAGCAGCGGGGGGAGGGTACCGGGACTAGCGGGAGAAGGTTCGACAGATACGCAGTATTTT	CASSGGRVPGLAGEGSTDTQYF
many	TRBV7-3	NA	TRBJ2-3	TGTGCCAGCAGCTCCGAAATTTCAGATACGCAGTATTTT	CASSSEISDTQYF
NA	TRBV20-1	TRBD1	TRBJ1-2	TGCAGTGCTAGATCCGGACAGGGGGTAGACTATGGCTACACCTTC	CSARSGQGVDYGYTF
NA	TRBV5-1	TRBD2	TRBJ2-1	TGCGCCAGCAGCTTAGAATCTAGCGGGAGGAATGAGCAGTTCTTC	CASSLESSGRNEQFF
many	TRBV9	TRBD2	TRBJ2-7	TGTGCCAGCAGCCCTACTCTAGCGGGAGGCGGGGAGCAGTACTTC	CASSPTLAGGGEQYF
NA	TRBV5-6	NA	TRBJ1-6	TGTGCCAGCAGCTTTATCTCAGGTGCACCCCTCCACTTT	CASSFISGAPLHF
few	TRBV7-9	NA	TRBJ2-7	TGTGCCAGCAGCAAACGGACGGGTTCTCGCTCCTACGAGCAGTACTTC	CASSKRTGSRSYEQYF
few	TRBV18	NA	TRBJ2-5	TGTGCCAGCTCACCACCGGTTGTAGAGACCCAGTACTTC	CASSPPVVETQYF
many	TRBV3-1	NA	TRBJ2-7	TGTGCCAGCAGCCAACAGGGGCCGCGGTACGAGCAGTACTTC	CASSQQGPRYEQYF
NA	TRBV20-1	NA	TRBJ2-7	TGCAGTGCTAGAGATACGGGTTCGGGAGAGCAGTACTTC	CSARDTGSGEQYF
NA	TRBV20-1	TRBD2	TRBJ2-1	TGCAGTGCTAAGCTACTAGCGGGAGTCATCAATGAGCAGTTCTTC	CSAKLLAGVINEQFF
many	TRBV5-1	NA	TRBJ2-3	TGCGCCAGCAGCTTGGGACAGTACACAGATACGCAGTATTTT	CASSLGQYTDTQYF